The 27 T cell receptor beta chains presented below share a single source sample, sequenced in a study of blood T cell repertoires in COVID-19. Assay: immunoSEQ multiplex PCR; the TCRdb copy retains only in-frame clones and omits some. Here the sample spans 150,000 to 200,000 clones, approximately 80% being singletons. Sequencing used PBMCs or T cells enriched from blood (not recorded which). The receptors derive from a middle-aged man who had recovered from COVID-19.

This clone was seen a few times. This rearrangement joins TRBV4-2 to TRBJ2-3; 7 positions agree with TRBD2. After removal of 4 bases from V and 3 bases from J, the junction contained 7 bases not matched to a gene. This CDR3 is 15 amino acids long. Germline V gene lookup returns CDR1 LGHNA and CDR2 YNFKEQ. CDR3 bases: TGTGCCAGCAGCCCGGCTAGCGGACCGACAGATACGCAGTATTTT. Its translation is CASSPASGPTDTQYF.

The rearrangement links TRBV27 to TRBJ2-1; 9 positions match TRBD1. The germline V gene encodes CDR1 MNHEY and CDR2 SMNVEV (reference sequence). V was pared by 7 bases and J by 2 bases, with 9 bases of the junction left unmatched. This CDR3 has 16 amino acids. The CDR3 coding sequence is TGTGCCAGCAAAAAGACAGGGGGGATTACCTACAATGAGCAGTTCTTC. This codes for CASKKTGGITYNEQFF.

The V call is TRBV10-3, the J call TRBJ2-4; 7 bases are a match to TRBD1. The CDR3 is 14 amino acids. Unmatched junction bases numbered 18, after V lost 7 bases and J lost 15 bases. Looked up from germline, CDR1 is ENHRY and CDR2 is SYGVKD. The CDR3 region is CAITLPWTGRLGYF. CDR3 coding DNA: TGTGCCATCACGCTCCCTTGGACAGGTAGGTTAGGGTACTTC.

This clone was observed a single time. The rearrangement uses TRBV6-6 and TRBJ2-7, with 10 bases that match TRBD2. V lost 10 bases, J lost 4 bases, and 13 bases stayed unmatched. CDR1 is MNHNY and CDR2 is SVGAGI in the germline V gene (reference sequence). The CDR3 totals 15 residues. As DNA, the CDR3 is TGTGCCACCTCTAGGGCTAGCGGGAGTTCGTACGAGCAGTACTTC. This translates into CATSRASGSSYEQYF.

CDR3 bases: TGTGCCAGCAGCCCCTGGGGGGGTGGGCTGTTTTTT. It is translated as CASSPWGGGLFF. The chain has TRBV5-4 and TRBJ2-2; 7 bases map to TRBD2. Trimming at V came to 4 bases and at J to 13 bases, leaving 7 bases not matched to a gene. Looked up from germline, CDR1 is SGHNT and CDR2 is YYREEE (reference sequence). The CDR3 contains 12 residues.

The chain joins TRBV28 to TRBJ1-5; 9 bases agree with TRBD1. V gave up 7 bases and J gave up 4 bases; unmatched junction bases: 8. From germline, CDR1 is MDHEN and CDR2 SYDVKM. There are 15 residues in the CDR3. CDR3 DNA: TGTGCCAGCACCCTAACAGGGGGCGCGAATCAGCCCCAGCATTTT. This gives the protein CASTLTGGANQPQHF.

The V call is TRBV25-1, the J call TRBJ1-1; TRBD1 matches at 8 bases. Germline V gene data show CDR1 as MGHDK and CDR2 as SYGVNS. The CDR3 is made up of 17 amino acids. Unmatched junction bases numbered 10, after V lost 0 bases and J lost 4 bases. CDR3 nucleotide sequence: TGTGCCAGCAGTGAATATAGGACAGGGAGGTATAGCACTGAAGCTTTCTTT. It codes for CASSEYRTGRYSTEAFF. Together with reference TRBV25-1 and TRBJ1-1, the CDR3 gives the full variable domain: EADIYQTPRYLVIGTGKKITLECSQTMGHDKMYWYQQDPGMELHLIHYSYGVNSTEKGDLSSESTVSRIRTEHFPLTLESARPSHTSQYLCASSEYRTGRYSTEAFFGQGTRLTVV.

The J gene is TRBJ1-2, the V gene TRBV18, with TRBD1 identical over 7 bases. This CDR3 is 14 amino acids long. The V and J ends lost 3 bases and 3 bases, in that order; junction bases with no gene match: 4. Germline values: CDR1 KGHSH, CDR2 LQKENI. CDR3 in amino acids: CASSPDRDHYGYTF. The CDR3 bases are TGTGCCAGCTCACCCGACAGGGACCACTATGGCTACACCTTC.

The chain has TRBV4-1 and TRBJ2-2; TRBD1 matches at 8 bases. V lost 1 base and J lost 7; bases outside the gene matches: 8. This CDR3 has 16 amino acids. Germline values: CDR1 MGHRA, CDR2 YSYEKL. CDR3 protein: CASSQVMDRVFGELFF. Here the CDR3 DNA reads TGCGCCAGCAGCCAAGTGATGGACAGGGTTTTCGGGGAGCTGTTTTTT.

The chain couples TRBV6-6 to TRBJ2-2; 7 positions match TRBD1. CDR3 length equals 14 residues. V lost 2 bases, J lost 9 bases, and 6 bases stayed unmatched. Germline V gene lookup returns CDR1 MNHNY and CDR2 SVGAGI (reference sequence). DNA for the CDR3: TGTGCCAGCAGTTACGGACAGGAGCACCGGGAGCTGTTTTTT. Its translation is CASSYGQEHRELFF.

The CDR3 DNA is TGTGCCAGTAGTTCCCAGGGCAGGACTGAAGCTTTCTTT. It encodes CASSSQGRTEAFF. The chain joins TRBV19 to TRBJ1-1; TRBD1 is a possible D gene (5 bases). CDR3 length equals 13 residues. Between the trimmed V and J ends, which lost 5 bases and 5 bases, there was a span of 12 bases. Germline CDR1 and CDR2: LNHDA and SQIVND (reference sequence).

The chain links TRBV12-3 or TRBV12-4 to TRBJ2-7, with TRBD1 as a possible D gene (6 bases). Trimming took 4 bases from V and 5 from J, leaving 9 bases between them. The CDR3 runs 12 residues. The CDR3 is CASSWDKNEQYF. The CDR3 DNA sequence: TGTGCCAGCAGTTGGGACAAAAACGAGCAGTACTTC.

The V gene is TRBV11-2, the J gene TRBJ2-5; 7 bases are a match to TRBD2. The CDR3 length is 15 residues. V gave up 5 bases and J gave up 1 base; unmatched junction bases: 7. Germline CDR1 is SGHAT and CDR2 is FQNNGV. DNA for the CDR3: TGTGCCAGCAGCCTTCGGGCTAGCGGCCAAGAGACCCAGTACTTC. It codes for CASSLRASGQETQYF. The variable domain in full, completed from reference TRBV11-2 and TRBJ2-5, reads EAGVAQSPRYKIIEKRQSVAFWCNPISGHATLYWYQQILGQGPKLLIQFQNNGVVDDSQLPKDRFSAERLKGVDSTLKIQPAKLEDSAVYLCASSLRASGQETQYFGPGTRLLVL.

The chain combines TRBV3-1 (or the pseudogene TRBV3-2) with TRBJ1-5, with D tentatively TRBD1 (5 bases). The germline gives CDR1 LGHDT, CDR2 YNNKEL (reference sequence). This CDR3 is built from 13 residues. Trimming stripped 3 bases from V and 7 bases from J, with 10 bases between. This CDR3 is CASSQGPEQPQHF. The CDR3 region has the DNA TGTGCCAGCAGCCAGGGGCCAGAGCAGCCCCAGCATTTT.

This clone was picked up one time. The V call is TRBV9, the J call TRBJ1-6; D is unclear. CDR3 length: 15 residues. Germline CDR1 and CDR2: SGDLS and YYNGEE. V lost 2 bases and J lost 7, with 13 bases in between. CDR3 protein: CASSVGESENSPLHF. Here the CDR3 DNA reads TGTGCCAGCAGCGTTGGAGAATCAGAGAATTCACCCCTCCACTTT.

The chain couples TRBV7-3 to TRBJ2-5; maybe TRBD2 (6 bases). This CDR3 has 13 residues. V was cut by 8 bases and J by 1 base, with 11 bases left in between. The germline V gene has CDR1 SGHTA and CDR2 FQGTGA. The CDR3 region is CASGSGFQETQYF. The CDR3 region has the DNA TGTGCCAGCGGAAGCGGGTTCCAAGAGACCCAGTACTTC.

This clone was seen a single time. The chain couples TRBV18 to TRBJ2-1, with 7 bases aligning to TRBD2. Losses at the gene ends were 5 bases for V and 6 bases for J; bases not matched to a gene: 13. Germline V lookup: CDR1 KGHSH, CDR2 LQKENI. The CDR3 has 16 amino acids. The CDR3 is CASSSTSGMFSNEQFF. The CDR3 coding sequence is TGTGCCAGCTCATCGACGAGCGGGATGTTCTCCAATGAGCAGTTCTTC.

The rearrangement uses TRBV7-6 and TRBJ1-3; TRBD1 is a possible D gene (6 bases). Trimming cost V 1 base and J 4 bases, with 11 bases left between them. This CDR3 contains 15 residues. Germline V gene data show CDR1 as SGHVS and CDR2 as FNYEAQ. The CDR3 sequence is CASSLVTGYGNTIYF. The CDR3 DNA sequence: TGTGCCAGCAGCTTAGTGACAGGATACGGAAACACCATATATTTT.

The rearrangement uses TRBV27 and TRBJ1-2; D is ambiguous. V lost 0 bases and J lost 5, with 13 bases in between. Germline V gene data show CDR1 as MNHEY and CDR2 as SMNVEV (reference sequence). The CDR3 length is 15 residues. The CDR3 coding sequence is TGTGCCAGCAGTTTATCGGGCAGAAGAAGATATGGCTACACCTTC. Amino acid sequence: CASSLSGRRRYGYTF.

This chain joins TRBV2 and TRBJ2-7, with 7 nucleotides matching TRBD1. The germline V gene encodes CDR1 SNHLY and CDR2 FYNNEI. The J segment lost 2 bases and the V segment lost 3 bases, leaving 7 bases of the junction unmatched. This CDR3 has 15 residues. This chain's CDR3 is CASSDSGTVTYEQYF. CDR3 sequence (DNA): TGTGCCAGCAGTGACTCCGGGACAGTAACCTACGAGCAGTACTTC.

The chain couples TRBV7-9 to TRBJ2-5; D possibly corresponds to TRBD1 (6 bases). This CDR3 contains 15 residues. Germline values: CDR1 SEHNR, CDR2 FQNEAQ (reference sequence). V lost 1 base, J lost 2 bases, and 11 bases lay in between. The DNA for the CDR3 is TGTGCCAGCAGCTTAGATCTGGACAGTCAAGAGACCCAGTACTTC. Its protein is CASSLDLDSQETQYF. The full variable domain, in which reference TRBV7-9 and TRBJ2-5 provide the parts outside the CDR3, is DTGVSQNPRHKITKRGQNVTFRCDPISEHNRLYWYRQTLGQGPEFLTYFQNEAQLEKSRLLSDRFSAERPKGSFSTLEIQRTEQGDSAMYLCASSLDLDSQETQYFGPGTRLLVL.

This clone was observed a handful of times. J is TRBJ2-1 and V is TRBV7-9; 10 bases align to TRBD1. The CDR3 is 15 residues long. Looked up from germline, CDR1 is SEHNR and CDR2 is FQNEAQ (reference sequence). V was pared by 6 bases and J by 10 bases, with 12 bases of the junction left unmatched. DNA of the CDR3: TGTGCCAGCAGGGCTCCGGGACAGGGGAAGGGGGAGCAGTTCTTC. It specifies CASRAPGQGKGEQFF.

The V and J genes are TRBV14 and TRBJ1-4; the match to TRBD1 covers 10 bases. Unmatched junction bases numbered 5, after V lost 1 base and J lost 6 bases. CDR3 length: 16 amino acids. Germline V gives CDR1 SGHDN, CDR2 FVKESK. CDR3 amino acids: CASSQATGGRHEKLFF. In nucleotides, the CDR3 is TGTGCCAGCAGCCAAGCGACAGGGGGCAGGCATGAAAAACTGTTTTTT.

This clone was observed a few times. This CDR3 is also generated by other DNA sequences in the sample. This rearrangement joins TRBV24-1 to TRBJ1-2; 9 nucleotides agree with TRBD1. Losses at the gene ends were 2 bases for V and 8 bases for J; bases not matched to a gene: 5. The CDR3 sequence is 14 residues long. Germline V gene lookup returns CDR1 KGHDR and CDR2 SFDVKD. CDR3 in amino acids: CATSDSPDRGGYTF. The CDR3 region has the DNA TGTGCCACCAGTGATTCCCCGGACAGGGGAGGCTACACCTTC.

This chain links TRBV29-1 with TRBJ2-3; 10 nucleotides line up with TRBD2. V lost 7 bases, J lost 4 bases, and 5 bases stayed unmatched. CDR1 SQVTM and CDR2 ANQGSEA come from the germline V gene. This CDR3 is 13 amino acids long. The CDR3 region has the DNA TGCAGCGCCAGCGGGGGGGGGCCAGATACGCAGTATTTT. The encoded protein is CSASGGGPDTQYF.

Here the CDR3 reads CASSFRDSSSYNSPLHF. DNA of the CDR3: TGTGCCAGCAGCTTCCGGGACAGCAGCTCCTATAATTCACCCCTCCACTTT. V is TRBV7-8 and J is TRBJ1-6; 7 bases match TRBD1. The germline CDR1 and CDR2 sequences are SGHVS and FQNEAQ. This CDR3 is 17 amino acids long. V lost 3 bases and J lost 0; bases outside the gene matches: 5.

V gene TRBV15 combines with J gene TRBJ2-5, with 7 bases matching TRBD1. Germline V gene sequence: CDR1 LNHNV, CDR2 YYDKDF (reference sequence). This CDR3 contains 16 residues. V lost 3 bases to trimming and J lost 1 base; unmatched junction nucleotides: 8. The CDR3 bases are TGTGCCACCAGCAGCAGTCCACACAGGGGCCAAGAGACCCAGTACTTC. Protein product: CATSSSPHRGQETQYF.